This T cell receptor beta chain was recovered during a study of T cell responses to AZD1222 COVID-19 vaccine. This clone was counted a single time. Trimming shortened V by 0 bases and J by 8 bases, and 8 bases separated the two germline ends. The CDR3 extends over 14 amino acids. Germline values: CDR1 SGHTA, CDR2 FQGNSA. The method was immunoSEQ multiplex PCR; TCRdb's version includes in-frame clones alone and lacks a portion of them. The profile shows some 54,000 clones, 70% to 90% of them singletons. Sequenced material: peripheral blood, taken on day 0 of AZD1222 vaccination. The rearrangement uses TRBV7-2 and TRBJ1-6; no firm D call. The receptor comes from an adult in good health. CDR3 residues: CASSLAWTDSPLHF. CDR3 bases: TGTGCCAGCAGCTTAGCGTGGACGGATTCACCCCTCCACTTT. The full variable domain, its missing parts supplied by reference TRBV7-2 and TRBJ1-6, is GAGVSQSPSNKVTEKGKDVELRCDPISGHTALYWYRQSLGQGLEFLIYFQGNSAPDKSGLPSDRFSAERTGGSVSTLTIQRTQQEDSAVYLCASSLAWTDSPLHFGNGTRLTVT.